The entry that follows covers one T cell receptor (beta chain) sequence. This entry belongs to a study of CXCR3-negative and CXCR3-positive naive CD8 T cells. CDR3 length: 15 amino acids. The germline V gene encodes CDR1 KGHSH and CDR2 LQKENI. The TRB libraries of cDNA were built by UMI-labeled 5' RACE. Reprocessing the 5' RACE reads, TCRdb reports a single entry for every CDR3 protein and omits DNA. The record lists about 130,000 distinct CDR3 sequences, of which the ten most abundant hold around 0.5%. Input material: naive CXCR3- CD8+ T cells from blood. The subset: CD45RO-CCR7+CD27+CD95- naive CD8+ T cells lacking CXCR3 (TNR3-). This TCR was recovered from a human donor in good health. Some clones in this sample may be carry-over from other donors' samples. This chain connects TRBV18 to TRBJ2-2. The CDR3 reads CASSPPERNTGELFF.